This is a list of T cell receptor beta chains from one sample in a study of blood T cell repertoires in COVID-19. Produced via immunoSEQ multiplex PCR; TCRdb's table is partial and in-frame only. Of roughly 80,000 clones listed, approximately 88% are singletons. The source material was peripheral blood. The receptor source for this set is a woman of 80 years or more with active or convalescent COVID-19. Both conserved end residues are part of each CDR3. Each record gives: D gene, J gene, V gene, clone size, CDR3 length, CDR3 DNA, CDR3 protein. A D gene is named only where the DNA matches it firmly. Only some rows state a clone size, as once, few, many or a class for expanded clones.

NA,TRBJ1-4,TRBV7-9,NA,13,TGTGCCAGCAGTAACGGGGTTGACGAAAAACTGTTTTTT,CASSNGVDEKLFF
TRBD1,TRBJ1-6,TRBV7-2,NA,16,TGTGCCAGCAGCTTACGGACAGGCGGTTATAATTCACCCCTCCACTTT,CASSLRTGGYNSPLHF
TRBD2,TRBJ2-7,TRBV10-1,NA,16,TGCGCCAGCAGGGGAGGGAGGAGATCCCGCTCCTACGAGCAGTACTTC,CASRGGRRSRSYEQYF
NA,TRBJ2-1,TRBV6-2/TRBV6-3,NA,17,TGTGCCAGCAGTTACCTTCAGGGGCTGGGCTCCTACAATGAGCAGTTCTTC,CASSYLQGLGSYNEQFF
TRBD2,TRBJ2-1,TRBV19,NA,15,TGTGCCAGCCGTAGGACTAGCGGGATAGTAAATGAGCAGTTCTTC,CASRRTSGIVNEQFF
NA,TRBJ2-7,TRBV10-1,NA,13,TGCGCCAGCAGTGGAGACAGGCCCTACGAGCAGTACTTC,CASSGDRPYEQYF
NA,TRBJ1-6,TRBV7-2,NA,13,TGTGCCAGCAGCTTATACTATAATTCACCCCTCCACTTT,CASSLYYNSPLHF
TRBD1,TRBJ2-3,TRBV19,NA,14,TGTGCCAGGGGGACAGGGGGTCGGACAGATACGCAGTATTTT,CARGTGGRTDTQYF
TRBD1,TRBJ2-7,TRBV18,NA,21,TGTGCCAGCTCCCACGAACTCACCCTCGATAACCGGGACAGGGTCTCCTACGAGCAGTACTTC,CASSHELTLDNRDRVSYEQYF
TRBD2,TRBJ2-1,TRBV7-9,NA,17,TGTGCCAGCAGCTTAGCGTGGGCTAGCGGGCAATACAATGAGCAGTTCTTC,CASSLAWASGQYNEQFF
NA,TRBJ2-1,TRBV29-1,NA,14,TGCAGCGGCGCCCCGAGGTGGAGCTACAATGAGCAGTTCTTC,CSGAPRWSYNEQFF
TRBD1,TRBJ1-5,TRBV27,NA,15,TGTGCCAGCAGTTTATCGACAGGGGGCAGTCAGCCCCAGCATTTT,CASSLSTGGSQPQHF
NA,TRBJ2-3,TRBV27,NA,15,TGTGCCAGCAGTTTAAGGGGTCAGAGCACAGATACGCAGTATTTT,CASSLRGQSTDTQYF
TRBD2,TRBJ2-1,TRBV5-6,NA,17,TGTGCCAGCAGCTTGGTGGGGGGACTAGCGGAATACAATGAGCAGTTCTTC,CASSLVGGLAEYNEQFF
NA,TRBJ1-4,TRBV7-9,NA,14,TGTGCCAGCAGCTTCCTGGACTCTAATGAAAAACTGTTTTTT,CASSFLDSNEKLFF
TRBD2,TRBJ2-1,TRBV7-2,NA,15,TGTGCCAGCAGCCCACCTAGCGGAGCCCCCAATGAGCAGTTCTTC,CASSPPSGAPNEQFF
TRBD2,TRBJ2-5,TRBV7-2,few,15,TGTGCCAGCAGCCGGACTAGCGAGTACCAAGAGACCCAGTACTTC,CASSRTSEYQETQYF
TRBD1,TRBJ2-2,TRBV9,NA,16,TGTGCCAGCAGCAAATGGACAGGGGCGAGTCCCGGGGAGCTGTTTTTT,CASSKWTGASPGELFF
NA,TRBJ1-1,TRBV19,NA,12,TGTGCCAGTAGTGCGTCAGGTACTGAAGCTTTCTTT,CASSASGTEAFF
TRBD1,TRBJ2-7,TRBV6-5,NA,16,TGTGCCAGCAGTTACGCCGGGACAGGGGGCTACTACGAGCAGTACTTC,CASSYAGTGGYYEQYF
NA,TRBJ1-1,TRBV18,NA,13,TGTGCCAGCTCCGTTGGGGCGAGCGCTGAAGCTTTCTTT,CASSVGASAEAFF
TRBD1,TRBJ1-2,TRBV28,NA,15,TGTGCCAGCAGTTTCGGAGACAGGGAGAAGGATGGCTACACCTTC,CASSFGDREKDGYTF
TRBD1,TRBJ2-1,TRBV5-1,once,16,TGCGCCAGCAGCTGGCGGACAGGGAGGTCCTACAATGAGCAGTTCTTC,CASSWRTGRSYNEQFF
NA,TRBJ2-4,TRBV2,NA,12,TGTGCCAGCAGCGCCCGAGGAGACATTCAGTACTTC,CASSARGDIQYF
TRBD2,TRBJ2-2,TRBV19,few,15,TGTGCCAGTAGTAGGACTAGCGGTATCACCGGGGAGCTGTTTTTT,CASSRTSGITGELFF
NA,TRBJ2-7,TRBV28,NA,15,TGTGCCAGCAGTCCTCAGGGGGGCCTCGACTACGAGCAGTACTTC,CASSPQGGLDYEQYF
TRBD2,TRBJ2-7,TRBV28,NA,17,TGTGCCAGCAGCCGTCTGCCGGGGAGCGGGGGAACCTACGAGCAGTACTTC,CASSRLPGSGGTYEQYF
NA,TRBJ2-2,TRBV2,NA,13,TGTGCCAGCAGCTCGGTGAACACCGGGGAGCTGTTTTTT,CASSSVNTGELFF
TRBD2,TRBJ2-3,TRBV3-1/TRBV3-2,NA,20,TGTGCCAGCCCCCGAGATACTATGGGGACTAGCGGGATGGTAATAGATACGCAGTATTTT,CASPRDTMGTSGMVIDTQYF
TRBD1,TRBJ2-7,TRBV7-2,NA,15,TGTGCCAGCAGATCGGGGCCAGGGGGCTACTACGAGCAGTACTTC,CASRSGPGGYYEQYF
NA,TRBJ2-7,TRBV21-1,NA,18,TGTGCCAGCAGCAAAGACGGGGGAATAGCGGGAGGCCCCTACGAGCAGTACTTC,CASSKDGGIAGGPYEQYF
TRBD2,TRBJ2-3,TRBV7-6,NA,15,TGTGCCAGCAGCCGGGCTAGCGGGGAGAGAGATACGCAGTATTTT,CASSRASGERDTQYF
TRBD1,TRBJ1-3,TRBV19,once,15,TGTGCCAGTGAGGACAGGGTCAAATCTGGAAACACCATATATTTT,CASEDRVKSGNTIYF
TRBD2,TRBJ2-5,TRBV7-7,NA,16,TGTGCCAGCAGCTTAGCGGCTAGCGGGGCTGCGGCGGCCCAGTACTTC,CASSLAASGAAAAQYF
TRBD2,TRBJ2-3,TRBV7-2,NA,17,TGTGCCAGCAGCTTAGGTCTACTAGCGGGAGGAAAGGATACGCAGTATTTT,CASSLGLLAGGKDTQYF
TRBD1,TRBJ1-3,TRBV28,NA,17,TGTGCCAGCAGTCCACCGGGACAGCTCTCCACTTGGAACACCATATATTTT,CASSPPGQLSTWNTIYF
TRBD1,TRBJ2-5,TRBV5-1,NA,16,TGCGCCAGCAGCCATGGGACAGCCCGTGGGTTTGAGACCCAGTACTTC,CASSHGTARGFETQYF
TRBD2,TRBJ2-7,TRBV20-1,NA,15,TGCAGTGCTAGTGGCGGGGCGGGAGGGCCAAACGAGCAGTACTTC,CSASGGAGGPNEQYF
TRBD2,TRBJ2-3,TRBV3-1/TRBV3-2,NA,17,TGTGCCAGCAGCCTAGGACTAGCGGGAGGGGGCACAGATACGCAGTATTTT,CASSLGLAGGGTDTQYF
NA,TRBJ2-2,TRBV6-4,few,14,TGTGCCAGCAGTGAGAACAGGGTTACCGGGGAGCTGTTTTTT,CASSENRVTGELFF
NA,TRBJ1-1,TRBV19,NA,15,TGTGCCAGTAGTATAGACCTCAGGGGGAACACTGAAGCTTTCTTT,CASSIDLRGNTEAFF
TRBD1,TRBJ1-2,TRBV4-3,medium-sized,15,TGCGCCAGCAGCCAATGGGACAGGGGCCTCTATGGCTACACCTTC,CASSQWDRGLYGYTF
NA,TRBJ2-3,TRBV4-3,NA,15,TGCGCCAGCAGCCAAGATGGAGCCTCTCCAGATACGCAGTATTTT,CASSQDGASPDTQYF
TRBD1,TRBJ2-1,TRBV18,NA,14,TGTGCCAGCTCACGGATTGAGGGGGCTGGCGAGCAGTTCTTC,CASSRIEGAGEQFF
TRBD2,TRBJ2-3,TRBV6-1,NA,16,TGTGCCAGCAGTGAACGCCTTGCTAGCGGGGCAGATACGCAGTATTTT,CASSERLASGADTQYF
NA,TRBJ2-2,TRBV20-1,NA,14,TGCAGTGCTAGTCCCGGGATAAACACCGGGGAGCTGTTTTTT,CSASPGINTGELFF
NA,TRBJ1-2,TRBV6-1,NA,14,TGTGCCAGCAGTGACGCCAGGGGCGCTACTGGCTACACCTTC,CASSDARGATGYTF
TRBD1,TRBJ2-1,TRBV28,NA,13,TGTGCCAGCCTGGACAGGGCCTACAATGAGCAGTTCTTC,CASLDRAYNEQFF
TRBD2,TRBJ2-3,TRBV7-2,few,18,TGTGCCAGCAGCTTAAGGCCATTGGCTAGCGGGGACACAGATACGCAGTATTTT,CASSLRPLASGDTDTQYF
NA,TRBJ1-2,TRBV27,NA,11,TGTGCCAGCAGGGGAGGCTATGGCTACACCTTC,CASRGGYGYTF
TRBD2,TRBJ2-1,TRBV5-1,NA,17,TGCGCCAGCAGCTTGGGTGGTGGCGGGAGATTCAACAATGAGCAGTTCTTC,CASSLGGGGRFNNEQFF